This is a list of T cell receptor beta chains from one sample in a study of blood T cell repertoires in COVID-19. Produced via immunoSEQ multiplex PCR; TCRdb's table is partial and in-frame only. This sample has more than 65,000 clones, with around 80% found just once. The sample was peripheral blood. The source is a woman of 80 years or more with acute or convalescent COVID-19. CDR3s include the opening cysteine and the closing phenylalanine or tryptophan. Each record gives: J gene, V gene, clone size, D gene, CDR3 protein, CDR3 DNA. D genes are given only for firm matches. Not all rows give a size; the values are once, few, many and, for expanded clones, a class.

j_gene: TRBJ2-1
v_gene: TRBV20-1
abundance: few
d_gene: TRBD2
CDR3aa: CSAREVYEQFF
CDR3nt: TGCAGTGCACGGGAGGTCTATGAGCAGTTCTTC

j_gene: TRBJ2-2
v_gene: TRBV19
abundance: .
d_gene: .
CDR3aa: CASSTSLNTGELFF
CDR3nt: TGTGCCAGTAGTACCAGTTTGAACACCGGGGAGCTGTTTTTT

j_gene: TRBJ1-2
v_gene: TRBV29-1
abundance: .
d_gene: .
CDR3aa: CSVETRDYGYTF
CDR3nt: TGCAGCGTTGAAACGAGGGACTATGGCTACACCTTC

j_gene: TRBJ2-3
v_gene: TRBV15
abundance: .
d_gene: .
CDR3aa: CATSRDLGGTQYF
CDR3nt: TGTGCCACCAGCAGAGATCTGGGGGGTACGCAGTATTTT

j_gene: TRBJ2-2
v_gene: TRBV27
abundance: once
d_gene: .
CDR3aa: CASTANTGELFF
CDR3nt: TGTGCCAGCACAGCGAACACCGGGGAGCTGTTTTTT

j_gene: TRBJ1-1
v_gene: TRBV30
abundance: .
d_gene: .
CDR3aa: CAWSPGTVNTEAFF
CDR3nt: TGTGCCTGGAGTCCCGGAACAGTGAACACTGAAGCTTTCTTT

j_gene: TRBJ2-1
v_gene: TRBV9
abundance: .
d_gene: TRBD2
CDR3aa: CASSVVAGGSSYNEQFF
CDR3nt: TGTGCCAGCAGCGTAGTAGCGGGAGGGAGCTCCTACAATGAGCAGTTCTTC

j_gene: TRBJ2-5
v_gene: TRBV10-3
abundance: .
d_gene: .
CDR3aa: CAISESASVSQETQYF
CDR3nt: TGTGCCATCAGTGAGTCCGCCTCAGTGTCGCAAGAGACCCAGTACTTC

j_gene: TRBJ2-7
v_gene: TRBV19
abundance: many
d_gene: .
CDR3aa: CASRPGQYPAYEQYF
CDR3nt: TGTGCCAGTAGGCCAGGGCAGTATCCCGCCTACGAGCAGTACTTC

j_gene: TRBJ2-1
v_gene: TRBV7-9
abundance: .
d_gene: TRBD1
CDR3aa: CASSNFRDRSYNEQFF
CDR3nt: TGTGCCAGCAGCAACTTCCGGGACAGATCCTACAATGAGCAGTTCTTC

j_gene: TRBJ1-5
v_gene: TRBV7-4
abundance: .
d_gene: TRBD1
CDR3aa: CASSPLRDRGDCNQPQHF
CDR3nt: TGTGCCAGCAGCCCCCTCAGGGACAGGGGGGATTGCAATCAGCCCCAGCATTTT

j_gene: TRBJ2-7
v_gene: TRBV28
abundance: .
d_gene: TRBD2
CDR3aa: CASSTSAYEQYF
CDR3nt: TGTGCCAGCAGTACTAGCGCGTACGAGCAGTACTTC

j_gene: TRBJ2-3
v_gene: TRBV28
abundance: .
d_gene: .
CDR3aa: CASSLQSTDTQYF
CDR3nt: TGTGCCAGCAGTTTACAAAGCACAGATACGCAGTATTTT

j_gene: TRBJ2-7
v_gene: TRBV19
abundance: .
d_gene: .
CDR3aa: CASSIGTGTYEQYF
CDR3nt: TGTGCCAGTAGTATAGGCACAGGGACCTACGAGCAGTACTTC

j_gene: TRBJ2-5
v_gene: TRBV7-9
abundance: .
d_gene: .
CDR3aa: CASSFLLETQYF
CDR3nt: TGTGCCAGCAGCTTTCTCTTAGAGACCCAGTACTTC

j_gene: TRBJ1-4
v_gene: TRBV5-4
abundance: once
d_gene: .
CDR3aa: CASSLLGRLNEKLFF
CDR3nt: TGTGCCAGCAGCTTGCTTGGGAGACTTAATGAAAAACTGTTTTTT

j_gene: TRBJ2-7
v_gene: TRBV12-3/TRBV12-4
abundance: .
d_gene: .
CDR3aa: CASSSRAAREQYF
CDR3nt: TGTGCCAGCAGCTCCCGTGCGGCGCGCGAGCAGTACTTC

j_gene: TRBJ1-5
v_gene: TRBV2
abundance: once
d_gene: .
CDR3aa: CASTGKTDSTSNQPQHF
CDR3nt: TGTGCCAGCACCGGAAAGACAGACAGTACTAGCAATCAGCCCCAGCATTTT

j_gene: TRBJ1-2
v_gene: TRBV29-1
abundance: .
d_gene: .
CDR3aa: CSAPSSTGYYGYTF
CDR3nt: TGCAGCGCCCCCAGCTCGACAGGATACTATGGCTACACCTTC

j_gene: TRBJ2-5
v_gene: TRBV27
abundance: many
d_gene: .
CDR3aa: CASSLPGGIWGETQYF
CDR3nt: TGTGCCAGCAGTTTACCGGGCGGGATCTGGGGAGAGACCCAGTACTTC

j_gene: TRBJ1-5
v_gene: TRBV6-2/TRBV6-3
abundance: once
d_gene: TRBD1
CDR3aa: CASSRPGQGFNQPQHF
CDR3nt: TGTGCCAGCAGCCGTCCGGGACAGGGGTTCAATCAGCCCCAGCATTTT

j_gene: TRBJ2-3
v_gene: TRBV19
abundance: .
d_gene: TRBD2
CDR3aa: CASSSPPRGLALADTQYF
CDR3nt: TGTGCCAGTAGTTCCCCCCCCCGAGGACTAGCTTTAGCAGATACGCAGTATTTT

j_gene: TRBJ2-4
v_gene: TRBV5-5
abundance: .
d_gene: .
CDR3aa: CASSFGGQGNIQYF
CDR3nt: TGTGCCAGCAGCTTTGGTGGTCAGGGAAACATTCAGTACTTC

j_gene: TRBJ1-5
v_gene: TRBV2
abundance: .
d_gene: TRBD1
CDR3aa: CASSESVKAGGLTGNQPQHF
CDR3nt: TGTGCCAGCAGTGAATCGGTGAAGGCAGGGGGCTTGACGGGGAATCAGCCCCAGCATTTT

j_gene: TRBJ2-3
v_gene: TRBV5-1
abundance: .
d_gene: TRBD2
CDR3aa: CASRSGTSGEGTTDTQYF
CDR3nt: TGCGCCAGCAGATCAGGGACTAGCGGGGAGGGCACCACAGATACGCAGTATTTT

j_gene: TRBJ1-2
v_gene: TRBV19
abundance: .
d_gene: TRBD1
CDR3aa: CASSTGTGGSGYTF
CDR3nt: TGTGCCAGTAGTACGGGGACAGGGGGTAGCGGCTACACCTTC

j_gene: TRBJ2-5
v_gene: TRBV27
abundance: .
d_gene: .
CDR3aa: CASREIAQETQYF
CDR3nt: TGTGCCAGCAGGGAGATAGCGCAAGAGACCCAGTACTTC

j_gene: TRBJ2-5
v_gene: TRBV18
abundance: .
d_gene: TRBD1
CDR3aa: CASSRWGTGYLETQYF
CDR3nt: TGTGCCAGCTCACGCTGGGGGACAGGGTATCTGGAGACCCAGTACTTC

j_gene: TRBJ2-7
v_gene: TRBV24-1
abundance: .
d_gene: TRBD1
CDR3aa: CATSEYRDRGPTNPYEQYF
CDR3nt: TGTGCCACCAGTGAATACCGGGACAGGGGGCCCACAAATCCATACGAGCAGTACTTC

j_gene: TRBJ1-2
v_gene: TRBV3-1/TRBV3-2
abundance: .
d_gene: TRBD1
CDR3aa: CASSIQGARGYTF
CDR3nt: TGTGCCAGCAGCATACAGGGGGCTCGTGGCTACACCTTC

j_gene: TRBJ1-5
v_gene: TRBV7-8
abundance: .
d_gene: .
CDR3aa: CASTIGGREPQHF
CDR3nt: TGTGCCAGTACTATTGGGGGCAGGGAGCCCCAGCATTTT

j_gene: TRBJ2-1
v_gene: TRBV24-1
abundance: once
d_gene: TRBD2
CDR3aa: CATSAKASGAPRSSYNEQFF
CDR3nt: TGTGCCACCAGTGCGAAGGCTAGCGGAGCGCCTAGGAGCTCCTACAATGAGCAGTTCTTC

j_gene: TRBJ2-7
v_gene: TRBV5-1
abundance: .
d_gene: TRBD1
CDR3aa: CASSLGQGREQYF
CDR3nt: TGCGCCAGCAGCTTGGGACAGGGTCGAGAGCAGTACTTC

j_gene: TRBJ2-1
v_gene: TRBV5-4
abundance: .
d_gene: TRBD2
CDR3aa: CASSPRRGRVGNEQFF
CDR3nt: TGTGCCAGCAGCCCTCGGCGCGGGAGGGTGGGGAATGAGCAGTTCTTC

j_gene: TRBJ1-4
v_gene: TRBV6-5
abundance: .
d_gene: .
CDR3aa: CAVFAGHPNEKLFF
CDR3nt: TGTGCCGTTTTCGCCGGACACCCTAATGAAAAACTGTTTTTT

j_gene: TRBJ1-1
v_gene: TRBV9
abundance: .
d_gene: .
CDR3aa: CASSVGGRLTEAFF
CDR3nt: TGTGCCAGCAGCGTAGGGGGGAGGTTGACTGAAGCTTTCTTT

j_gene: TRBJ2-2
v_gene: TRBV19
abundance: .
d_gene: TRBD1
CDR3aa: CASSIPFYDRGNTGELFF
CDR3nt: TGTGCCAGTAGTATCCCTTTTTATGACAGGGGGAACACCGGGGAGCTGTTTTTT

j_gene: TRBJ2-3
v_gene: TRBV24-1
abundance: .
d_gene: .
CDR3aa: CATSDTADTQYF
CDR3nt: TGTGCCACCAGTGATACGGCAGATACGCAGTATTTT

j_gene: TRBJ1-1
v_gene: TRBV11-2
abundance: .
d_gene: TRBD1
CDR3aa: CASSPPRSGGTEAFF
CDR3nt: TGTGCCAGCAGCCCACCCCGATCAGGGGGGACTGAAGCTTTCTTT

j_gene: TRBJ1-1
v_gene: TRBV2
abundance: .
d_gene: .
CDR3aa: CASSDVAIVFGVPTEAFF
CDR3nt: TGTGCCAGCAGTGACGTTGCTATTGTTTTCGGGGTTCCCACTGAAGCTTTCTTT

j_gene: TRBJ2-2
v_gene: TRBV2
abundance: few
d_gene: TRBD2
CDR3aa: CASSGTSGRARTGELFF
CDR3nt: TGTGCCAGCAGCGGGACTAGCGGGAGGGCCCGGACCGGGGAGCTGTTTTTT

j_gene: TRBJ2-4
v_gene: TRBV3-1/TRBV3-2
abundance: .
d_gene: .
CDR3aa: CASSPPGKSAPYF
CDR3nt: TGTGCCAGCAGCCCCCCCGGGAAATCAGCGCCCTACTTC

j_gene: TRBJ2-1
v_gene: TRBV24-1
abundance: .
d_gene: TRBD2
CDR3aa: CATSPGTSGRAKDNEQFF
CDR3nt: TGTGCCACCAGTCCCGGGACTAGCGGGAGGGCCAAGGACAATGAGCAGTTCTTC

j_gene: TRBJ2-1
v_gene: TRBV15
abundance: .
d_gene: TRBD2
CDR3aa: CATSRDPGLAGPPLF
CDR3nt: TGTGCCACCAGCAGAGATCCCGGACTAGCGGGCCCACCGCTCTTC

j_gene: TRBJ2-1
v_gene: TRBV18
abundance: .
d_gene: TRBD2
CDR3aa: CASSPGAGRYNEQFF
CDR3nt: TGTGCCAGCTCACCGGGAGCGGGACGCTACAATGAGCAGTTCTTC

j_gene: TRBJ1-2
v_gene: TRBV19
abundance: .
d_gene: TRBD1
CDR3aa: CASSWGQGPNYGYTF
CDR3nt: TGTGCCAGTAGTTGGGGACAGGGACCTAACTATGGCTACACCTTC

j_gene: TRBJ1-1
v_gene: TRBV28
abundance: .
d_gene: .
CDR3aa: CASSSSGGPTEAFF
CDR3nt: TGTGCCAGCTCTTCCAGCGGGGGGCCGACTGAAGCTTTCTTT

j_gene: TRBJ1-2
v_gene: TRBV29-1
abundance: .
d_gene: TRBD1
CDR3aa: CSVADRDYGYTF
CDR3nt: TGCAGCGTGGCGGACAGGGATTATGGCTACACCTTC

j_gene: TRBJ1-3
v_gene: TRBV9
abundance: .
d_gene: .
CDR3aa: CASSQGRSGNTIYF
CDR3nt: TGTGCCAGCAGCCAGGGTCGCTCTGGAAACACCATATATTTT

j_gene: TRBJ2-2
v_gene: TRBV19
abundance: .
d_gene: TRBD1
CDR3aa: CASSTTGTGTGELFF
CDR3nt: TGTGCCAGTAGTACCACGGGGACAGGAACCGGGGAGCTGTTTTTT

j_gene: TRBJ1-1
v_gene: TRBV29-1
abundance: .
d_gene: TRBD1
CDR3aa: CSVWTPQGASPNTEAFF
CDR3nt: TGCAGCGTTTGGACACCTCAGGGGGCATCCCCGAACACTGAAGCTTTCTTT